This T cell receptor beta chain was found in a study of cytomegalovirus exposure and HLA in healthy donors. TCRdb keeps only in-frame clones here, not all; method: immunoSEQ multiplex PCR. Of around 300,000 clones in the sample, more than 75% were seen once. CDR3 length: 15 amino acids. V was pared by 4 bases and J by 3 bases, with 4 bases of the junction left unmatched. Germline V gene lookup returns CDR1 SGHTA and CDR2 FQGTGA. The V call is TRBV7-3, the J call TRBJ2-1; 9 nucleotides agree with TRBD2. The receptor was derived from a woman aged 18-29 years in good health and CMV-seronegative. The sequenced sample consisted of PBMCs. The CDR3 DNA follows: TGTGCCAGCAGCTCGGTTAGCGGGAGCTACAATGAGCAGTTCTTC. Translation gives CASSSVSGSYNEQFF.